This T cell receptor beta chain was obtained from a study of beta chain features in type 1 diabetes. Whole-study findings and limits: Across all four CD4+ subsets, people with type 1 diabetes showed modestly shorter TCRB CDR3s.

Reverse transcription of all isolated RNA meant that expressed TCRB transcripts were sequenced. The protocol was immunoSEQ multiplex PCR, while the TCRdb copy is restricted to in-frame clones and leaves out a portion. The data contain approximately 260,000 clones, roughly a quarter of them singletons. Germline trimming cut 5 bases from V and 7 bases from J; bases unmatched to any gene: 14. CDR3 length: 17 amino acids. Germline V gene lookup returns CDR1 GTSNPN and CDR2 SVGIG (reference sequence). For this clone: The antigen is undetermined.

The chain uses TRBV30 and TRBJ1-4, with 12 nucleotides matching TRBD1. This clonotype was obtained from a woman aged 25 to 45 with type 1 diabetes. Input material: naive CD4+ T cells from blood. CDR3: CAWSTGTGGFGGEKLFF. In DNA form, the CDR3 reads TGTGCCTGGTCCACCGGGACAGGGGGCTTCGGGGGTGAAAAACTGTTTTTT.